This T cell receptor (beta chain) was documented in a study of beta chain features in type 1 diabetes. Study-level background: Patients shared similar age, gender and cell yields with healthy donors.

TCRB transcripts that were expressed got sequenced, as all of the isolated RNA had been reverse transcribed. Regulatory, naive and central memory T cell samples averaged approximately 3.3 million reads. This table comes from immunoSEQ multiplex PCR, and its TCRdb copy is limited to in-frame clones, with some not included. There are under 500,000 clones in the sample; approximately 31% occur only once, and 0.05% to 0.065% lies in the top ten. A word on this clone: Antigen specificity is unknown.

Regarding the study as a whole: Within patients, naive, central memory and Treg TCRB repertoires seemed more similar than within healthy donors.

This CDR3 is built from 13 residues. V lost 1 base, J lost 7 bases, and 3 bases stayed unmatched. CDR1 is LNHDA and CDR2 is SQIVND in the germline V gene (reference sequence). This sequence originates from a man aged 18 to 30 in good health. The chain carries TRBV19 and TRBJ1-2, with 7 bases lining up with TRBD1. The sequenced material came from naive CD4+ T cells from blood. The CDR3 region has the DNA TGTGCCAGTAGTATAGTGGGACAGCCTGGCTACACCTTC. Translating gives CASSIVGQPGYTF.